This is a list of T cell receptor beta chains from one sample in a study of blood T cell repertoires in COVID-19. Sequencing was performed with immunoSEQ multiplex PCR; in TCRdb, only in-frame clones are kept and a portion is missing. The sample consists of approximately 250,000 clones, roughly 85% of them appearing once. The sequencing input was peripheral blood. The receptors here all came from a man between 50 and 59 years old with COVID-19, enrolled during active disease. The CDR3 runs from the conserved cysteine through the conserved F or W. Fields, in order: clone size, V gene, J gene, D gene, CDR3 protein, CDR3 DNA. D genes are given only for firm matches. Expanded clones are given a class, and other clones once, few, many or no size at all.

NA	TRBV7-9	TRBJ1-1	TRBD1	CASIDDRGPTEAFF	TGTGCCAGCATCGACGACAGGGGGCCCACTGAAGCTTTCTTT
NA	TRBV3-1/TRBV3-2	TRBJ2-3	NA	CASSHRGSDTQYF	TGTGCCAGCAGCCATCGGGGTTCAGATACGCAGTATTTT
NA	TRBV6-5	TRBJ2-3	TRBD2	CASSQGLAGTDTQYF	TGTGCCAGCAGTCAGGGACTAGCGGGCACAGATACGCAGTATTTT
NA	TRBV10-3	TRBJ1-6	NA	CAISVGREDSPLHF	TGTGCCATCAGTGTAGGCAGGGAGGACTCACCCCTCCACTTT
many	TRBV7-9	TRBJ2-7	NA	CASSPRRGNVDEQYF	TGTGCCAGCAGCCCCAGAAGGGGAAATGTGGACGAGCAGTACTTC
NA	TRBV5-1	TRBJ1-3	NA	CASSPGHNEGNTIYF	TGCGCCAGCAGCCCGGGACACAATGAGGGAAACACCATATATTTT
NA	TRBV3-1/TRBV3-2	TRBJ2-5	TRBD2	CASSISGGGLGTQYF	TGTGCCAGCAGCATAAGCGGCGGGGGGTTGGGGACCCAGTACTTC
NA	TRBV6-2/TRBV6-3	TRBJ1-5	TRBD1	CASSDPDRVNQPQHF	TGTGCCAGCAGTGACCCTGACAGGGTAAATCAGCCCCAGCATTTT
once	TRBV18	TRBJ2-3	TRBD1	CASSPGQAKDRVPYF	TGTGCCAGCTCACCAGGTCAGGCCAAGGACAGGGTTCCATATTTT
once	TRBV5-1	TRBJ2-7	TRBD1	CASSPGQNYEQYF	TGCGCCAGCAGTCCGGGACAGAACTACGAGCAGTACTTC
NA	TRBV7-9	TRBJ2-7	NA	CASSPMTAPFYEQYF	TGTGCCAGCAGCCCTATGACTGCGCCTTTCTACGAGCAGTACTTC
once	TRBV5-6	TRBJ1-2	TRBD1	CASLEGGGENYGYTF	TGTGCCAGCTTAGAAGGGGGCGGAGAGAACTATGGCTACACCTTC
NA	TRBV19	TRBJ2-3	NA	CASKGLGPDTQYF	TGTGCCAGTAAAGGGTTGGGGCCGGATACGCAGTATTTT
NA	TRBV28	TRBJ2-5	NA	CASARGRYQETQYF	TGTGCCAGCGCCAGAGGGAGGTACCAAGAGACCCAGTACTTC
NA	TRBV9	TRBJ2-7	NA	CASSSASGLLGEQYF	TGTGCCAGCAGCTCGGCTTCGGGACTCCTGGGCGAGCAGTACTTC
NA	TRBV2	TRBJ1-5	NA	CASTEWGGSQPQHF	TGTGCCAGCACTGAGTGGGGGGGTAGTCAGCCCCAGCATTTT
NA	TRBV3-1/TRBV3-2	TRBJ2-6	TRBD1	CASSLTGAGANVLTF	TGTGCCAGCAGCCTCACAGGGGCTGGGGCCAACGTCCTGACTTTC
NA	TRBV19	TRBJ2-1	NA	CASSISSGPYNEQFF	TGTGCCAGTAGTATCAGTAGCGGACCATACAATGAGCAGTTCTTC
NA	TRBV7-8	TRBJ2-1	NA	CASSLQQGLVINEQFF	TGTGCCAGCAGCTTACAACAGGGATTGGTCATCAATGAGCAGTTCTTC
NA	TRBV19	TRBJ1-5	NA	CASSHAPGGTSNQPQHF	TGTGCCAGTAGTCATGCCCCGGGGGGTACGAGCAATCAGCCCCAGCATTTT
once	TRBV5-1	TRBJ1-1	TRBD1	CASRTETGLLEAFF	TGCGCCAGCAGGACCGAGACAGGGCTTCTTGAAGCTTTCTTT
NA	TRBV5-1	TRBJ2-5	TRBD1	CASSLDRVQETQYF	TGCGCCAGCAGTCTCGACAGGGTCCAAGAGACCCAGTACTTC
NA	TRBV11-2	TRBJ2-2	NA	CASSLVGVQGGAGELFF	TGTGCCAGCAGCTTAGTAGGGGTCCAGGGGGGTGCCGGGGAGCTGTTTTTT
many	TRBV5-1	TRBJ1-2	NA	CASSPQGIDYGYTF	TGCGCCAGCAGCCCGCAGGGGATTGACTATGGCTACACCTTC
NA	TRBV5-1	TRBJ2-1	NA	CASGTGVGLWTPMDNEQFF	TGCGCCAGCGGGACGGGGGTCGGGCTTTGGACTCCAATGGACAATGAGCAGTTCTTC
once	TRBV4-1	TRBJ2-3	NA	CASSQDQGWSLYF	TGCGCCAGCAGCCAAGATCAGGGCTGGAGTTTGTATTTT
NA	TRBV11-2	TRBJ1-5	TRBD1	CASSLGGQGGNQPQHF	TGTGCCAGCAGCTTAGGGGGACAGGGGGGTAATCAGCCCCAGCATTTT